This T cell receptor beta chain was profiled in a study of CD8 T cells in Susac syndrome. Random-hexamer reverse transcription was applied to about 0.45 to 1 ug RNA. Multiplex PCR with immunoSEQ amplified the TCR beta CDR3 across 54 Vbeta and 13 Jbeta. Each CDR3 protein is one row after TCRdb ran MiXCR on the immunoSEQ multiplex PCR reads. The sample consists of 160,000 or so distinct CDR3 sequences, about 94% of them appearing once. Sequencing of TCR beta was undertaken in CD8+ and CD4+ T cells derived from blood. In the multiple sclerosis control group, patients were treatment-naive and had stable or active relapsing-remitting disease. Negative isolation yielded CD4+ and CD8+ T cells, and FACS enriched TEMRA cells. The receptor was isolated from a human donor with multiple sclerosis. The sample taken for sequencing was CD8+ T cells from PBMCs.

The CDR3 is CSARDLGGSSYNEQFF. The CDR3 DNA reads as TGCAGTGCTAGAGATCTGGGGGGAAGCTCCTACAATGAGCAGTTCTTC. The chain combines TRBV20-1 with TRBJ2-1; D may be TRBD2 (6 bases). The CDR3 extends over 16 amino acids. Germline CDR1 DFQATT, CDR2 SNEGSKA (reference sequence). V dropped 0 bases and J dropped 0 bases, with 12 bases sitting between them.